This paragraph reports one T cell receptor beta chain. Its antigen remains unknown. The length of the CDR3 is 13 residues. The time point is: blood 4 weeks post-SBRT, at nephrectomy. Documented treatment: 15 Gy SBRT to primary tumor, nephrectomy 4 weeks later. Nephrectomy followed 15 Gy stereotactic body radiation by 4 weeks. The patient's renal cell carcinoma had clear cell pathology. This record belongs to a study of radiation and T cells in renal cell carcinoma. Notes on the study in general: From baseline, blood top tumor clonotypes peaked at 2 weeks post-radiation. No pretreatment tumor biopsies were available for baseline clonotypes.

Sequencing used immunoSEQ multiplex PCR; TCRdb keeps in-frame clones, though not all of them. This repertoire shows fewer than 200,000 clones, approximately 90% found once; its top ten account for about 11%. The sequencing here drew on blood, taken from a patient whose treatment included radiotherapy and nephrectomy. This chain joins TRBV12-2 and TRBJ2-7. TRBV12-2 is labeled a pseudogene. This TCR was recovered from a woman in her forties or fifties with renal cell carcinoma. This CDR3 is CASRLVGSYEQYF. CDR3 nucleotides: TGTGCAAGTCGCTTAGTCGGCAGCTACGAGCAGTACTTC.